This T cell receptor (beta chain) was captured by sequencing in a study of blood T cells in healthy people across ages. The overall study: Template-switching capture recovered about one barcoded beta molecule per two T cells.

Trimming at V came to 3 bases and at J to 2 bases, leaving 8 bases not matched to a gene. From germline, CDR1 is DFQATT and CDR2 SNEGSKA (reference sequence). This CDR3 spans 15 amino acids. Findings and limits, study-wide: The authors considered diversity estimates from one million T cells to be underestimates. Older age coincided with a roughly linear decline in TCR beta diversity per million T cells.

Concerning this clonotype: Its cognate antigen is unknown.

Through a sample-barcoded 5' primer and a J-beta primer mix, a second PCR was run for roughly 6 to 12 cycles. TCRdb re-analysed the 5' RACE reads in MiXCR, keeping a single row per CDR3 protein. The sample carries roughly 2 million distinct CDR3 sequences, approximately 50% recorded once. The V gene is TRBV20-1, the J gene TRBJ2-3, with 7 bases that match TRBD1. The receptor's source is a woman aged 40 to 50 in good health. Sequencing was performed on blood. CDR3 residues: CSARSGTVSTDTQYF. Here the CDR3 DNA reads TGCAGTGCTAGGTCCGGGACAGTCTCCACAGATACGCAGTATTTT.